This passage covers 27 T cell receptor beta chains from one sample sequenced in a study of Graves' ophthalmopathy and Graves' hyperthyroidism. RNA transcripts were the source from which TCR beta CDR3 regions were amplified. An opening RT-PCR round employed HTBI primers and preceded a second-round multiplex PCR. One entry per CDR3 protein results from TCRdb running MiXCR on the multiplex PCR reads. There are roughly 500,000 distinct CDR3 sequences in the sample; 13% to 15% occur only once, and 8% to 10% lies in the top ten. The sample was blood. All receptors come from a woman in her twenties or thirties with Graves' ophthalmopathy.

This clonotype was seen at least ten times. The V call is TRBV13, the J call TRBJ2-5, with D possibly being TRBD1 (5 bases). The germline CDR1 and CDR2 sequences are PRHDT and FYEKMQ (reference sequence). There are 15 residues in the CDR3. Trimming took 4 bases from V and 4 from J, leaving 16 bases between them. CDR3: CASSSEGVASETQYF. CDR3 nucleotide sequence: TGTGCCAGCAGCTCAGAAGGGGTAGCTTCAGAGACCCAGTACTTC. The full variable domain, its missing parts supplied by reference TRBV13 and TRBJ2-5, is AAGVIQSPRHLIKEKRETATLKCYPIPRHDTVYWYQQGPGQDPQFLISFYEKMQSDKGSIPDRFSAQQFSDYHSELNMSSLELGDSALYFCASSSEGVASETQYFGPGTRLLVL.

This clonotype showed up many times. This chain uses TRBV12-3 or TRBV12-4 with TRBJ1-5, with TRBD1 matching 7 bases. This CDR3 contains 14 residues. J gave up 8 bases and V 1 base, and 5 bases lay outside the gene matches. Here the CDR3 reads CASSLGQGLKPQHF. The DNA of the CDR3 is TGTGCCAGCAGTTTAGGACAGGGATTGAAGCCCCAGCATTTT.

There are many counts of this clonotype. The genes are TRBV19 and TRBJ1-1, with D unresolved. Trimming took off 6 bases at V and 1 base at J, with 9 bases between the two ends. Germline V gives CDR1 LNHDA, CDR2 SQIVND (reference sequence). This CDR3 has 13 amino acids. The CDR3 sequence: CASRYGENTEAFF. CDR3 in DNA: TGTGCCAGTAGATATGGGGAGAACACTGAAGCTTTCTTT.

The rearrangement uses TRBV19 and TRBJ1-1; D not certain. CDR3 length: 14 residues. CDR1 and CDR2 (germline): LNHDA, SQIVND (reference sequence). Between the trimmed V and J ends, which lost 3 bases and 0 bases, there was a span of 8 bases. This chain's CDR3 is CASSMEVMNTEAFF. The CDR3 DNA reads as TGTGCCAGTAGTATGGAGGTCATGAACACTGAAGCTTTCTTT.

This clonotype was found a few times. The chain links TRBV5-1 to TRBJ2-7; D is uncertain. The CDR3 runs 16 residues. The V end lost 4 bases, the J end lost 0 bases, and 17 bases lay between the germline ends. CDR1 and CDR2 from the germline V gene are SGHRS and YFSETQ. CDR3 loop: CASSPLPTWDSYEQYF. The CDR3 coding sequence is TGCGCCAGCAGCCCACTCCCTACCTGGGACTCCTACGAGCAGTACTTC. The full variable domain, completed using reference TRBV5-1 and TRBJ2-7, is KAGVTQTPRYLIKTRGQQVTLSCSPISGHRSVSWYQQTPGQGLQFLFEYFSETQRNKGNFPGRFSGRQFSNSRSEMNVSTLELGDSALYLCASSPLPTWDSYEQYFGPGTRLTVT.

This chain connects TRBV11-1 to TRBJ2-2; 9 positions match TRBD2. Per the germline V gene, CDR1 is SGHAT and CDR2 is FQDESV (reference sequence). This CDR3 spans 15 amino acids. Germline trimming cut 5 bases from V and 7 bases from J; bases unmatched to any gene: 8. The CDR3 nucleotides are TGTGCCAGCAGCATCAGCGGGAGGTGGGGCGGGGAGCTGTTTTTT. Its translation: CASSISGRWGGELFF. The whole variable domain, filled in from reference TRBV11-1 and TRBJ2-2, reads EAEVAQSPRYKITEKSQAVAFWCDPISGHATLYWYRQILGQGPELLVQFQDESVVDDSQLPKDRFSAERLKGVDSTLKIQPAELGDSAMYLCASSISGRWGGELFFGEGSRLTVL.

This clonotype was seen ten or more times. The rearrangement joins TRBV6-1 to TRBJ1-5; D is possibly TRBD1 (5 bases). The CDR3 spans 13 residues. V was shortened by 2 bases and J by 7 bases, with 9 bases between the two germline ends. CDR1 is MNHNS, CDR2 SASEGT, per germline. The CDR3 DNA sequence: TGTGCCAGCAGTGAACAGGGAGCACAGCCCCAGCATTTT. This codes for CASSEQGAQPQHF.

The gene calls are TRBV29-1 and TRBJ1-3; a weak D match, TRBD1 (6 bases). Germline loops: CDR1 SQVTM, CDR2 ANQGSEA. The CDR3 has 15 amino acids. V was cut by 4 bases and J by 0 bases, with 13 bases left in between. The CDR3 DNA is TGCAGCGTTGGAGGGGGGGCTCTCTCTGGAAACACCATATATTTT. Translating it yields CSVGGGALSGNTIYF.

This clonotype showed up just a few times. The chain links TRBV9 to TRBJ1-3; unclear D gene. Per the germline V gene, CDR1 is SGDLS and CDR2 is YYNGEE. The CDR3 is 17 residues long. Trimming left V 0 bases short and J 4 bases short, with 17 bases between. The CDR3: CASSVDGVRLGGNTIYF. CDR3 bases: TGTGCCAGCAGCGTAGATGGGGTCCGGCTGGGGGGAAACACCATATATTTT.

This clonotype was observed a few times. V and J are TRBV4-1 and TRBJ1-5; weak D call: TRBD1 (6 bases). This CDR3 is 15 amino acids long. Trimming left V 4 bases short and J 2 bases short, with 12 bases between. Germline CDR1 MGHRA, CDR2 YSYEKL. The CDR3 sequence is CASSPTGTRNQPQHF. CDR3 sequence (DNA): TGCGCCAGCAGCCCAACAGGGACTCGCAATCAGCCCCAGCATTTT.

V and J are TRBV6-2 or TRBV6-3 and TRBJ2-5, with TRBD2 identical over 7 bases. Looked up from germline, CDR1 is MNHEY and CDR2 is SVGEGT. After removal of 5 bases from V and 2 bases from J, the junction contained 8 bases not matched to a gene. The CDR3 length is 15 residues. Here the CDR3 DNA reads TGTGCCAGCAGTCGCCTGAGGCGGGGGCAAGAGACCCAGTACTTC. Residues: CASSRLRRGQETQYF.

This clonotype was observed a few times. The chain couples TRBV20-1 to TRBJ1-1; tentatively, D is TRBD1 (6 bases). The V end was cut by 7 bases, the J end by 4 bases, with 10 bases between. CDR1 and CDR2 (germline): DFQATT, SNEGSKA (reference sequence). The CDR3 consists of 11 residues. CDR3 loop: CSGQELTEAFF. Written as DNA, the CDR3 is TGCAGTGGACAGGAACTCACTGAAGCTTTCTTT.

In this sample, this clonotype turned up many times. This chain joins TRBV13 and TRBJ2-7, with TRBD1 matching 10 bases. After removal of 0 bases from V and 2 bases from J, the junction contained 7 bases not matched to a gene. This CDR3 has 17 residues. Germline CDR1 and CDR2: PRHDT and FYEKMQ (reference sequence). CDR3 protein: CASSLGGGQGFPYEQYF. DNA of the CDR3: TGTGCCAGCAGCTTAGGCGGGGGACAGGGGTTCCCCTACGAGCAGTACTTC.

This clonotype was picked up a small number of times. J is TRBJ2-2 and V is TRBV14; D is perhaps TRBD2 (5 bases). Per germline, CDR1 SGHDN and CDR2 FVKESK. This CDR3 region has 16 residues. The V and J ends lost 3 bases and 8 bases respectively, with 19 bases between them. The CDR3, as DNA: TGTGCCAGCAGCCATCTAGCCAGTTCGGTTCTGGGGGAGCTGTTTTTT. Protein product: CASSHLASSVLGELFF. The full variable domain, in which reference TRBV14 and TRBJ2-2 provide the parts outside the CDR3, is EAGVTQFPSHSVIEKGQTVTLRCDPISGHDNLYWYRRVMGKEIKFLLHFVKESKQDESGMPNNRFLAERTGGTYSTLKVQPAELEDSGVYFCASSHLASSVLGELFFGEGSRLTVL.

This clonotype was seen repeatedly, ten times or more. The CDR3 DNA follows: TGTGCCAGCAGTGGAGCACAGGGATGGGGCACTGAAGCTTTCTTT. Protein: CASSGAQGWGTEAFF. The chain couples TRBV6-1 to TRBJ1-1; perhaps TRBD1 as D (6 bases). The V end lost 4 bases, the J end lost 4 bases, and 16 bases lay between the germline ends. CDR1 and CDR2 (germline): MNHNS, SASEGT. The CDR3 extends over 15 amino acids.

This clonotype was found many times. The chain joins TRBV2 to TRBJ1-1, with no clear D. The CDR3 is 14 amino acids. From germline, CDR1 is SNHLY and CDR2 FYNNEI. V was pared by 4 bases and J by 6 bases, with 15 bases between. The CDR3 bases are TGTGCCAGCAGTGTACGGACGGAAAGGGCTGAAGCTTTCTTT. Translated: CASSVRTERAEAFF.

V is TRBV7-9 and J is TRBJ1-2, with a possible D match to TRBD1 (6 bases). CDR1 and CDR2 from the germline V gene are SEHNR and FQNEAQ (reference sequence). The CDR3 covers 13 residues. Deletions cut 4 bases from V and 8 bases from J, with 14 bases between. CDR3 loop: CASSSDSRRGYTF. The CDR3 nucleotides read TGTGCCAGCAGCTCGGACAGTAGGAGAGGCTACACCTTC.

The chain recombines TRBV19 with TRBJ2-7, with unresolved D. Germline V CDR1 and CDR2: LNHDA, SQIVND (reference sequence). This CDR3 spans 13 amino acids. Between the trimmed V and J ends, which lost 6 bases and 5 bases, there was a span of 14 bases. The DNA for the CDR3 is TGTGCCAGTAGCAACGTAGGGCTCCACGAGCAGTACGTC. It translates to CASSNVGLHEQYV.

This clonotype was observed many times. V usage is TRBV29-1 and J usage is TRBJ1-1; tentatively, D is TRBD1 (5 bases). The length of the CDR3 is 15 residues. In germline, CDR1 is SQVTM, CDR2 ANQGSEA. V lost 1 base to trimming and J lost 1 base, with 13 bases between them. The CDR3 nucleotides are TGCAGCGTTGAAGCATGGCCGGGGCCGAACACTGAAGCTTTCTTT. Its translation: CSVEAWPGPNTEAFF.

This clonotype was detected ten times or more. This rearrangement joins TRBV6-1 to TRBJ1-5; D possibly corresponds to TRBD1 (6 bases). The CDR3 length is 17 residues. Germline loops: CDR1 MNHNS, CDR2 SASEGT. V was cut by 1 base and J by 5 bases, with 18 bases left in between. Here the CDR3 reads CASSEVAGGAGYQPQHF. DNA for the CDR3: TGTGCCAGCAGTGAAGTGGCGGGGGGCGCGGGTTATCAGCCCCAGCATTTT.

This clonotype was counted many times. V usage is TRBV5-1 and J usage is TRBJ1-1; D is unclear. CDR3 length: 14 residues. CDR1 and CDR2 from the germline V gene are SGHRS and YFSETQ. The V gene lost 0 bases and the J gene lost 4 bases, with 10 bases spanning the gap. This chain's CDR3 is CASSLVPSGTEAFF. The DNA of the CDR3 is TGCGCCAGCAGCTTGGTTCCGAGTGGCACTGAAGCTTTCTTT. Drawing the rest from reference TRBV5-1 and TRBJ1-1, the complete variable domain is KAGVTQTPRYLIKTRGQQVTLSCSPISGHRSVSWYQQTPGQGLQFLFEYFSETQRNKGNFPGRFSGRQFSNSRSEMNVSTLELGDSALYLCASSLVPSGTEAFFGQGTRLTVV.

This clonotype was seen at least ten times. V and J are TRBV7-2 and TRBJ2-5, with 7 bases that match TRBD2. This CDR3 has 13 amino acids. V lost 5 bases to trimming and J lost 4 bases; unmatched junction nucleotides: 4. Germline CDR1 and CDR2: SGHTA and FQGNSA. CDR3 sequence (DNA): TGTGCCAGCAGCCAGCGGGGCCCAGAGACCCAGTACTTC. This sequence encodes CASSQRGPETQYF.

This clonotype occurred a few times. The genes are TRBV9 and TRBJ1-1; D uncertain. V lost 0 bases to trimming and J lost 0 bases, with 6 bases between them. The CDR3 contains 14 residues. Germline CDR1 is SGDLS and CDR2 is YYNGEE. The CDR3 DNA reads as TGTGCCAGCAGCGTAGCTCTCCTGAACACTGAAGCTTTCTTT. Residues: CASSVALLNTEAFF.

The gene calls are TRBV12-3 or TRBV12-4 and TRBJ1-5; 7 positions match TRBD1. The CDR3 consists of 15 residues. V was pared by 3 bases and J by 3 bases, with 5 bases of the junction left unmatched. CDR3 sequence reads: CASSFGQAYNQPQHF. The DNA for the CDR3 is TGTGCCAGCAGTTTTGGACAGGCCTACAATCAGCCCCAGCATTTT.

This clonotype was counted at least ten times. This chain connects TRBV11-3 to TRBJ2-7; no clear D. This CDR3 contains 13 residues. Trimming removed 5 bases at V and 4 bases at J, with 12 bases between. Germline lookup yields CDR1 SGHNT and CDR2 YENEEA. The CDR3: CASSGGTAYEQYF. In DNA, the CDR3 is TGTGCCAGCAGCGGCGGTACAGCGTACGAGCAGTACTTC.

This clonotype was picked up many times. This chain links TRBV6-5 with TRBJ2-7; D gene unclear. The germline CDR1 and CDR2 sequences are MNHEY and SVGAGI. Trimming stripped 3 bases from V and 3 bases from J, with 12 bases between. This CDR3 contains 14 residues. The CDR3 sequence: CASSYLEFSYEQYF. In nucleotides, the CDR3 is TGTGCCAGCAGTTATCTAGAATTTAGCTACGAGCAGTACTTC.

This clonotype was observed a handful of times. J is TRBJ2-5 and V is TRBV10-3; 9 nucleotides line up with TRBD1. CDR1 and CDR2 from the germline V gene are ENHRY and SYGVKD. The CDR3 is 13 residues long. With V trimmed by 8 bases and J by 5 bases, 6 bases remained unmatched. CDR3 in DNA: TGTGCCATCCGGGACAGGGTTGGCGAGACCCAGTACTTC. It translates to CAIRDRVGETQYF.